This T cell receptor (beta chain) is from a study of T cell responses to AZD1222 COVID-19 vaccine. Notes on the study in general: Sampling that yielded the repertoires occurred only after the peak T cell response. Clonal diversity was possibly underestimated, and white British individuals and females predominated among donors. Regions 160-218 and 743-854 held dominance among vaccine-associated CD4 TCRs, which spanned spike.

Some clones are missing from TCRdb's copy, which holds only in-frame ones; the method was immunoSEQ multiplex PCR. In the table there are 85,000 to 110,000 clones, 90% to 95% of which are singletons. The CDR3 runs to 18 residues. V lost 2 bases and J lost 4, with 21 bases in between. CDR1 MDHEN and CDR2 SYDVKM come from the germline V gene. As for this clone: What it binds is unknown.

The material sequenced was peripheral blood, taken on day 0 of AZD1222 vaccination. The chain uses TRBV28 and TRBJ1-5; D gene unclear. The TCR originated in an adult in good health. The CDR3 spells CASSLDPSVSLVNQPQHF. DNA of the CDR3: TGTGCCAGCAGTTTAGACCCTTCAGTTTCCCTTGTGAATCAGCCCCAGCATTTT.